This TCR beta chain was documented in a study of T cells in Graves' hyperthyroidism and ophthalmopathy. Researchers amplified the TCR beta CDR3 regions from RNA transcripts. Researchers ran a first-round RT-PCR on the TCR CDR3 using the HTBI primer set. One entry per CDR3 protein results from TCRdb running MiXCR on the multiplex PCR reads. The sample shows about 300,000 distinct CDR3 sequences, 10% to 15% of them seen only once. This clonotype was counted at least ten times. V lost 5 bases and J lost 9, with 17 bases in between. The CDR3 contains 13 residues. Per the germline V gene, CDR1 is SGHTA and CDR2 is FQGNSA.

Sequenced: blood. This chain connects TRBV7-2 to TRBJ2-7, with a tentative D call TRBD2 (6 bases). The receptor's source is a woman in her 30s with Graves' hyperthyroidism that later progressed to Graves' ophthalmopathy. The CDR3 loop is CASSTRTTDGQYF. CDR3 coding DNA: TGTGCCAGCAGCACCCGGACTACCGATGGGCAGTACTTC.